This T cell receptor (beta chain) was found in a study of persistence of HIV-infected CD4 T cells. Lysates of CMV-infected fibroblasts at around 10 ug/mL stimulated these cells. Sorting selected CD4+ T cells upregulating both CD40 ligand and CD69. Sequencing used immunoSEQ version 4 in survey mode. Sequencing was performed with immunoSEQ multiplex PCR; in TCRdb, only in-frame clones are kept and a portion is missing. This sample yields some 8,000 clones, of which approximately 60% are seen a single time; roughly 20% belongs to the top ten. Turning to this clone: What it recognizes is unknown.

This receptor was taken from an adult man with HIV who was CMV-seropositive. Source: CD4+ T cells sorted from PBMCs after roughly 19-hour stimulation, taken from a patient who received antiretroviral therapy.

Here the CDR3 DNA reads TGTGCCAGCAGTGCCTACAGGACAGGCCTAAATGAAAAACTGTTTTTT. It translates to CASSAYRTGLNEKLFF. The chain has TRBV6-1 and TRBJ1-4; 7 bases fit TRBD1. Germline V lookup: CDR1 MNHNS, CDR2 SASEGT. The CDR3 sequence is 16 residues long. V lost 4 bases to trimming and J lost 5 bases; unmatched junction nucleotides: 10.